A single sample is the source of the 10 T cell receptor beta chains below, sequenced in a study of T-cell memory formation after mild COVID-19. TCRdb fed the 5' RACE reads into MiXCR, producing one record per CDR3 protein. The repertoire includes fewer than 600,000 distinct CDR3 sequences, about a fifth of them detected once, and roughly 8.1% sits in the top ten. The sample consisted of PBMCs or a T cell subset sorted from them (not recorded which). The receptors originated from an adult woman who had mild COVID-19 (a few samples of this study predate the infection). Cell type and time point are not known.

This clonotype has a handful of counts. This sequence joins TRBV7-3 and TRBJ1-6, with 8 bases lining up with TRBD1. Germline values: CDR1 SGHTA, CDR2 FQGTGA. This CDR3 spans 15 amino acids. Trimming cost V 5 bases and J 8 bases; bases outside gene matches: 8. CDR3 bases: TGTGCCAGCAGCCCCCGACAGGGGAAGGATTCACCCCTCCACTTT. This translates into CASSPRQGKDSPLHF.

The V and J genes are TRBV5-1 and TRBJ1-1; possibly TRBD1 for D (5 bases). This CDR3 comprises 13 residues. V lost 0 bases and J 8 bases, leaving 11 bases between the germline ends. Germline V gives CDR1 SGHRS, CDR2 YFSETQ. This CDR3 reads CASSLAGTREAFF. The CDR3 DNA is TGCGCCAGCAGCTTGGCCGGGACGCGGGAAGCTTTCTTT.

This clonotype was observed a few times. CDR3 DNA sequence: TGCAGCGTGATTGGGGGAATCTCCTACGAGCAGTACTTC. Translating gives CSVIGGISYEQYF. This chain connects TRBV29-1 to TRBJ2-7, with D possibly being TRBD1 or TRBD2 (5 bases each). The CDR3 consists of 13 residues. Trimming cost V 6 bases and J 0 bases, with 12 bases left between them. Germline V gives CDR1 SQVTM, CDR2 ANQGSEA.

This clonotype was detected a few times. V gene TRBV7-9 combines with J gene TRBJ2-2; D uncertain. This CDR3 comprises 13 residues. Germline V gives CDR1 SEHNR, CDR2 FQNEAQ (reference sequence). V lost 5 bases, J lost 6 bases, and 10 bases lay in between. The CDR3: CASSPLGPGELFF. The DNA of the CDR3 is TGTGCCAGCAGCCCCCTAGGCCCCGGGGAGCTGTTTTTT.

This clonotype has just a few counts. This chain uses TRBV29-1 with TRBJ2-1; TRBD2 matches at 12 bases. Germline V lookup: CDR1 SQVTM, CDR2 ANQGSEA. The V segment lost 6 bases and the J segment 8 bases; nucleotides outside the gene matches: 20. This CDR3 contains 18 residues. CDR3 amino acids: CSVIRDVLLAGGGDEQFF. The CDR3 region has the DNA TGCAGCGTAATCCGCGACGTCCTACTAGCGGGAGGTGGGGATGAGCAGTTCTTC.

This clonotype came up many times. This chain joins TRBV12-3 or TRBV12-4 and TRBJ1-6, with a tentative D call TRBD1 (5 bases). V was trimmed by 4 bases and J by 6 bases, leaving 7 bases between them. This CDR3 comprises 13 residues. CDR3 bases: TGTGCCAGCAGTTCCCAGGGTAATTCACCCCTCCACTTT. Encoded protein: CASSSQGNSPLHF.

This clonotype has only a few counts. The chain is built from TRBV3-1 and TRBJ1-2; 8 positions match TRBD1. V lost 6 bases and J lost 8; bases outside the gene matches: 8. The length of the CDR3 is 13 residues. From germline, CDR1 is LGHDT and CDR2 YNNKEL (reference sequence). CDR3 sequence: CASSPGTGGGYTF. CDR3 coding DNA: TGTGCCAGCAGTCCCGGGACAGGCGGAGGCTACACCTTC.

This clonotype turned up a few times. The V call is TRBV4-3, the J call TRBJ2-5, with TRBD1 matching over 11 bases. V trimming: 3 bases; J trimming: 4 bases; junction bases outside the gene matches: 4. This CDR3 spans 15 amino acids. Germline V gives CDR1 LGHNA, CDR2 YSLEER. CDR3 bases: TGCGCCAGCAGCCACCTGGGACAGGGGGGAGAGACCCAGTACTTC. Amino acid sequence: CASSHLGQGGETQYF.

V usage is TRBV12-3 or TRBV12-4 and J usage is TRBJ1-5; a possible D gene is TRBD1 (6 bases). Trimming pared 4 bases from V and 7 bases from J, leaving 14 bases between. The CDR3 has 14 residues. Here the CDR3 DNA reads TGTGCCAGCAGTTCGGTCCTCGGGGGCCAGCCCCAGCATTTT. It codes for CASSSVLGGQPQHF.

V usage is TRBV30 and J usage is TRBJ1-4, with unresolved D. Germline loops: CDR1 GTSNPN, CDR2 SVGIG (reference sequence). Trimming stripped 1 base from V and 8 bases from J, with 11 bases between. CDR3 length equals 13 residues. The CDR3 loop reads CAWSGRLNEKLFF. CDR3 coding DNA: TGTGCCTGGAGTGGAAGGCTAAACGAAAAACTGTTTTTT.